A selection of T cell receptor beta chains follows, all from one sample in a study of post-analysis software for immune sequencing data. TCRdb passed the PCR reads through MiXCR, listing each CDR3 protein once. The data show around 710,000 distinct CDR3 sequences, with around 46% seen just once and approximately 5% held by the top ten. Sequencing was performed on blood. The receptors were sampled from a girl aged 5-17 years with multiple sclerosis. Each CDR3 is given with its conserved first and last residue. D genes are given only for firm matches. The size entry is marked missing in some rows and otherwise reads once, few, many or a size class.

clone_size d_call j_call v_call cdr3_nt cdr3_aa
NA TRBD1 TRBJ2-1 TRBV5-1 TGCGCCAGCAGCTTGGCCGACAGGGGATACAATGAGCAGTTCTTC CASSLADRGYNEQFF
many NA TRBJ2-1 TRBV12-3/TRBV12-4 TGTGCCAGCAGGGGGACTGGAGACAATGAGCAGTTCTTC CASRGTGDNEQFF
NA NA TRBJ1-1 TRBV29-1 TGCAGCGTTTCTTCCGGGACTGAAGCTTTCTTT CSVSSGTEAFF
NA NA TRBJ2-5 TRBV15 TGTGCCACCAGCAGAGGAAGCGGAGGGACCCAGTACTTC CATSRGSGGTQYF
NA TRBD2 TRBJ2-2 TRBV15 TGTGCCACCAGCCGCCCAGCGGGAGGACGTATGGACACCGGGGAGCTGTTTTTT CATSRPAGGRMDTGELFF
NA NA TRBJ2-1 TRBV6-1 TGTGCCAGCAGAGTGACAGATTCCTACAATGAGCAGTTCTTC CASRVTDSYNEQFF
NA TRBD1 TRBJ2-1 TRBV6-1 TGTGCCAGCAGTGTAATGGACAGGGTTCCTGAGCAGTTCTTC CASSVMDRVPEQFF
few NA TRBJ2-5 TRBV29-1 TGCAGCGTACAGGGACACAACCAAGAGACCCAGTACTTC CSVQGHNQETQYF
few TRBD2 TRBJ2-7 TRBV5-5 TGTGCCAGCAGCCACGGCGGGAGGCTTAGCTCCTACGAGCAGTACTTC CASSHGGRLSSYEQYF
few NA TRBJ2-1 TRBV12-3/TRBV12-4 TGTGCCAGCTCTGTGGGCTTCCTCCGAGCACAGTTCTTC CASSVGFLRAQFF
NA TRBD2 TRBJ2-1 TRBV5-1 TGCGCCAGCAGCCCCGTCAGACTAGCGGGGCTAGAAAATTACAATGAGCAGTTCTTC CASSPVRLAGLENYNEQFF